Below are 17 T cell receptor beta chains sequenced from a single sample in a study of T cell responses to AZD1222 COVID-19 vaccine. Measured with immunoSEQ multiplex PCR; TCRdb has only the in-frame clones, and not every one. The table lists tens of thousands of clones, around 91% of them singletons, with less than 6% in the top ten. Sequencing was performed on peripheral blood, taken 28 days after the second AZD1222 dose. The receptor set was obtained from an adult who received the AZD1222 COVID-19 vaccine.

This clone was detected once. This sequence joins TRBV20-1 and TRBJ1-4; tentatively, D is TRBD1 (5 bases). The V gene's germline CDR1 is DFQATT and CDR2 SNEGSKA (reference sequence). The V end lost 4 bases, the J end lost 13 bases, and 13 bases lay between the germline ends. The CDR3 loop spans 11 amino acids. The CDR3 DNA follows: TGCAGTGCTAAGAGGGCAGGGACACTGTTTTTT. This sequence encodes CSAKRAGTLFF.

The CDR3 loop reads CAISPVSSNEQFF. CDR3 bases: TGTGCCATCAGTCCAGTAAGTAGCAATGAGCAGTTCTTC. The V and J genes are TRBV10-3 and TRBJ2-1, with D hard to call. The CDR3 has 13 amino acids. The germline gives CDR1 ENHRY, CDR2 SYGVKD. Trimming left V 5 bases short and J 6 bases short, with 11 bases between.

The chain uses TRBV6-5 and TRBJ1-2; TRBD1 is a possible D gene (5 bases). The germline V gene encodes CDR1 MNHEY and CDR2 SVGAGI. This CDR3 has 14 residues. V lost 2 bases, J lost 6 bases, and 13 bases lay in between. CDR3 DNA sequence: TGTGCCAGCAGTTACGGGGTCAGGGCTGATGGCTACACCTTC. This translates into CASSYGVRADGYTF.

The chain carries TRBV6-5 and TRBJ2-7; TRBD2 matches 8 bases. Unmatched junction bases numbered 9, after V lost 8 bases and J lost 3 bases. The germline CDR1 and CDR2 sequences are MNHEY and SVGAGI. The CDR3 runs 14 residues. In DNA, the CDR3 is TGTGCCAGCGGCCTGAGCGGGAGTATCTACGAGCAGTACTTC. Residues: CASGLSGSIYEQYF.

This clone appeared once. The genes are TRBV28 and TRBJ1-5; D not certain. The germline V gene has CDR1 MDHEN and CDR2 SYDVKM. The CDR3 is 13 amino acids. Trimming stripped 6 bases from V and 3 bases from J, with 9 bases between. CDR3 in DNA: TGTGCCAGCAGACGGGCCTACAATCAGCCCCAGCATTTT. This codes for CASRRAYNQPQHF. The whole variable domain, filled in from reference TRBV28 and TRBJ1-5, reads DVKVTQSSRYLVKRTGEKVFLECVQDMDHENMFWYRQDPGLGLRLIYFSYDVKMKEKGDIPEGYSVSREKKERFSLILESASTNQTSMYLCASRRAYNQPQHFGDGTRLSIL.

This sequence joins TRBV9 and TRBJ1-6; tentatively, D is TRBD1 (5 bases). Trimming removed 0 bases at V and 7 bases at J, with 11 bases between. The CDR3 has 15 residues. Germline CDR1 is SGDLS and CDR2 is YYNGEE. Written as DNA, the CDR3 is TGTGCCAGCAGCGTAGGGGACGGACCAAATTCACCCCTCCACTTT. It is translated as CASSVGDGPNSPLHF.

This clone was counted a single time. The gene calls are TRBV2 and TRBJ1-3, with 8 bases aligning to TRBD1. CDR1 and CDR2 from the germline V gene are SNHLY and FYNNEI. CDR3 length: 16 residues. V lost 6 bases and J lost 8; bases outside the gene matches: 15. The CDR3 here is CASRPGQGLIGHTIYF. The DNA of the CDR3 is TGTGCCAGCAGGCCCGGACAGGGTTTGATAGGTCACACCATATATTTT.

This rearrangement joins TRBV12-3 or TRBV12-4 to TRBJ1-2, with D unclear. The CDR3 loop spans 13 amino acids. The ends were cut back, 4 bases at V and 7 bases at J, with 13 bases in the middle. This CDR3 is CASSSPPSSGYTF. CDR3 bases: TGTGCCAGCAGTTCGCCCCCATCGAGTGGCTACACCTTC.

The rearrangement joins TRBV6-5 to TRBJ1-1; 8 nucleotides line up with TRBD1. Germline loops: CDR1 MNHEY, CDR2 SVGAGI. With V trimmed by 5 bases and J by 5 bases, 4 bases remained unmatched. The CDR3 spans 13 residues. For the CDR3, the DNA is TGTGCCAGCAGTACAGGACAGGGAACTGAAGCTTTCTTT. Amino acid sequence: CASSTGQGTEAFF.

The CDR3 spells CASSIIGQIHGYTF. The CDR3 coding sequence is TGTGCCAGTAGTATCATAGGACAGATTCATGGCTACACCTTC. The chain uses TRBV19 and TRBJ1-2, with D perhaps matching TRBD1 (6 bases). The CDR3 covers 14 residues. V lost 3 bases, J lost 6 bases, and 14 bases lay in between. Germline CDR1 is LNHDA and CDR2 is SQIVND (reference sequence).

The CDR3 here is CASSLNPGRIGDEQYF. CDR3 nucleotides: TGTGCCAGCTCACTAAACCCCGGTCGTATCGGCGACGAGCAGTACTTC. The chain couples TRBV18 to TRBJ2-7; D uncertain. Trimming stripped 4 bases from V and 5 bases from J, with 21 bases between. The CDR3 totals 16 residues. Germline CDR1 and CDR2: KGHSH and LQKENI.

The chain has TRBV4-1 and TRBJ2-7, with D unclear. The CDR3 runs 14 residues. V lost 4 bases, J lost 2 bases, and 12 bases lay in between. From germline, CDR1 is MGHRA and CDR2 YSYEKL. The CDR3 loop is CASSREDRTYEQYF. CDR3 nucleotides: TGCGCCAGCAGCCGCGAGGACCGCACCTACGAGCAGTACTTC.

The rearrangement uses TRBV10-3 and TRBJ1-1; a weak D match, TRBD1 (5 bases). CDR1 is ENHRY and CDR2 is SYGVKD in the germline V gene. The length of the CDR3 is 14 residues. V lost 10 bases and J 5 bases, leaving 20 bases between the germline ends. CDR3 in DNA: TGTGCCAGCGGAGATCCAGGAGGGGAAACTGAAGCTTTCTTT. It translates to CASGDPGGETEAFF.

The chain recombines TRBV3-1 (or the pseudogene TRBV3-2) with TRBJ2-7; D is possibly TRBD1 or TRBD2 (5 bases each). The CDR3 is 14 amino acids. Germline V lookup: CDR1 LGHDT, CDR2 YNNKEL (reference sequence). V was pared by 5 bases and J by 6 bases, with 17 bases between. CDR3 in DNA: TGTGCCAGCAGCTCGTCAGGGAGTTTGGGCGAGCAGTACTTC. This encodes CASSSSGSLGEQYF.

This clone has just a few counts. This sequence joins TRBV7-2 and TRBJ2-7; 11 nucleotides match TRBD2. The CDR3 is made up of 16 amino acids. V shed 5 bases, J shed 1 base, and the junction held 7 bases outside the gene matches. Germline V gives CDR1 SGHTA, CDR2 FQGNSA. The CDR3 coding sequence is TGTGCCAGCAGCAGACGTCCTAGCGGGGGGTCCTACGAGCAGTACTTC. It is translated as CASSRRPSGGSYEQYF.

A few counts support this clone. This sequence joins TRBV6-5 and TRBJ1-2, with 11 bases matching TRBD1. CDR1 is MNHEY and CDR2 is SVGAGI in the germline V gene. Unmatched junction bases numbered 8, after V lost 6 bases and J lost 8 bases. The CDR3 is 14 residues long. DNA for the CDR3: TGTGCCAGCAGCGCAGGGACAGGGGGGAGAGGCTACACCTTC. Encoded protein: CASSAGTGGRGYTF.

CDR3 region: CASSQDPGSSSYNSPLHF. CDR3 nucleotide sequence: TGCGCCAGCAGCCAAGACCCTGGTTCCAGCTCCTATAATTCACCCCTCCACTTT. The rearrangement links TRBV4-3 to TRBJ1-6, with D unresolved. The CDR3 runs to 18 residues. Trimming pared 0 bases from V and 0 bases from J, leaving 12 bases between. CDR1 is LGHNA, CDR2 YSLEER, per germline.